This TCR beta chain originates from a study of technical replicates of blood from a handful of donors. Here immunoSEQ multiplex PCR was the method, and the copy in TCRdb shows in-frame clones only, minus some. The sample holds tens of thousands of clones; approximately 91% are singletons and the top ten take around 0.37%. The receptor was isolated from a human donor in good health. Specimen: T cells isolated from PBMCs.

The CDR3 loop reads CASSSAEESSYNEQFF. CDR3 nucleotides: TGTGCCAGCAGCTCAGCGGAGGAGAGTTCCTACAATGAGCAGTTCTTC. The gene calls are TRBV9 and TRBJ2-1; D possibly corresponds to TRBD2 (5 bases). There are 16 residues in the CDR3. Per germline, CDR1 SGDLS and CDR2 YYNGEE. Trimming left V 4 bases short and J 1 base short, with 15 bases between.